These 17 T cell receptor beta chains originate from one sample sequenced in a study of T cells in tumors after PD-1 blockade. Assay used: immunoSEQ multiplex PCR; TCRdb lists only in-frame clones, some missing. The table includes about 12,000 clones, roughly 69% detected once. The source was tumor tissue, collected before anti-PD-1 treatment. Receptors were obtained from a human donor with basal cell carcinoma.

J is TRBJ1-2 and V is TRBV7-2; D ambiguous. Trimming removed 0 bases from V and 4 bases from J, with 12 bases in between. The CDR3 contains 15 residues. Germline loops: CDR1 SGHTA, CDR2 FQGNSA. This CDR3 reads CASSLARRSSYGYTF. The CDR3 DNA reads TGTGCCAGCAGCTTAGCGCGGAGGAGCAGCTATGGCTACACCTTC.

CDR3: CASSQGQKNNEQFF. The CDR3 DNA is TGCGCCAGCAGCCAAGGACAGAAAAACAATGAGCAGTTCTTC. The gene calls are TRBV4-1 and TRBJ2-1; TRBD1 is a possible D gene (5 bases). This CDR3 has 14 residues. The germline V gene encodes CDR1 MGHRA and CDR2 YSYEKL. Trimming removed 1 base at V and 5 bases at J, with 9 bases between.

In DNA form, the CDR3 reads TGTGCCAGCAGCTCCGGGACAGGGCCGAATGAAAAACTGTTTTTT. It yields the protein CASSSGTGPNEKLFF. This chain connects TRBV7-9 to TRBJ1-4; 9 bases fit TRBD1. V was clipped by 4 bases and J by 5 bases; unmatched bases: 5. Germline CDR1 SEHNR, CDR2 FQNEAQ (reference sequence). This CDR3 region has 15 residues.

The rearrangement links TRBV18 to TRBJ2-3; D may be TRBD2 (6 bases). The V gene lost 0 bases and the J gene lost 0 bases, with 10 bases spanning the gap. This CDR3 has 16 residues. In germline, CDR1 is KGHSH, CDR2 LQKENI. CDR3 sequence reads: CASSPPLGTSTDTQYF. In DNA form, the CDR3 reads TGTGCCAGCTCACCACCGCTAGGGACTAGCACAGATACGCAGTATTTT.

The V call is TRBV14, the J call TRBJ2-3, with unresolved D. Per the germline V gene, CDR1 is SGHDN and CDR2 is FVKESK. Trimming took 1 base from V and 0 from J, leaving 8 bases between them. There are 15 residues in the CDR3. The CDR3 loop reads CASSQGVASTDTQYF. The CDR3 coding sequence is TGTGCCAGCAGCCAAGGGGTGGCGAGCACAGATACGCAGTATTTT.

The genes are TRBV10-3 and TRBJ2-1; D is uncertain. The CDR3 contains 14 residues. Germline V gene lookup returns CDR1 ENHRY and CDR2 SYGVKD. V lost 6 bases and J 0 bases, leaving 9 bases between the germline ends. The CDR3 region is CAIRPMGSYNEQFF. The CDR3 region has the DNA TGTGCCATCAGGCCCATGGGCTCCTACAATGAGCAGTTCTTC.

This clone was picked up a small number of times. The V gene is TRBV10-3, the J gene TRBJ2-1; TRBD1 is a possible D gene (6 bases). Trimming cost V 9 bases and J 6 bases, with 15 bases left between them. Germline V lookup: CDR1 ENHRY, CDR2 SYGVKD. This CDR3 is 13 amino acids long. The CDR3 loop reads CAIAPTGSNEQFF. In DNA form, the CDR3 reads TGTGCCATAGCTCCAACAGGGTCCAATGAGCAGTTCTTC.

This rearrangement joins TRBV27 to TRBJ1-2; 7 bases fit TRBD1. From germline, CDR1 is MNHEY and CDR2 SMNVEV (reference sequence). V was pared by 5 bases and J by 3 bases, with 6 bases of the junction left unmatched. CDR3 size: 14 residues. Written as DNA, the CDR3 is TGTGCCAGCAGTCCCTCGGGACAGTACTATGGCTACACCTTC. Encoded protein: CASSPSGQYYGYTF.

In its sample, this clone was seen a few times. The genes are TRBV4-3 and TRBJ1-4; D is ambiguous. This CDR3 spans 17 amino acids. Germline V lookup: CDR1 LGHNA, CDR2 YSLEER. Trimming cost V 2 bases and J 4 bases, with 17 bases left between them. CDR3 nucleotide sequence: TGCGCCAGCAGCCAACGTGGTGAGGGAAGAGGTAATGAAAAACTGTTTTTT. Amino acids: CASSQRGEGRGNEKLFF.

CDR3 DNA sequence: TGTGCCAGCGGCCCGACGCCACGTACGCAGTATTTT. Protein sequence: CASGPTPRTQYF. The chain links TRBV9 to TRBJ2-3; no reliable D call. Per the germline V gene, CDR1 is SGDLS and CDR2 is YYNGEE. The CDR3 spans 12 residues. V was pared by 7 bases and J by 8 bases, with 14 bases between.

The chain is built from TRBV6-5 and TRBJ2-4, with 7 bases identical to TRBD1. Germline V gives CDR1 MNHEY, CDR2 SVGAGI. The CDR3 consists of 13 residues. V shed 2 bases, J shed 5 bases, and the junction held 0 bases outside the gene matches. The CDR3 loop is CASSYGTENIQYF. Here the CDR3 DNA reads TGTGCCAGCAGTTACGGGACAGAAAACATTCAGTACTTC.

V and J are TRBV5-4 and TRBJ1-2; the match to TRBD1 covers 8 bases. Germline CDR1 is SGHNT and CDR2 is YYREEE (reference sequence). V trimming: 4 bases; J trimming: 2 bases; junction bases outside the gene matches: 4. The CDR3 length is 14 residues. CDR3 bases: TGTGCCAGCAGCCCGGGACAGGAAAACTATGGCTACACCTTC. This codes for CASSPGQENYGYTF. The full variable domain, in which reference TRBV5-4 and TRBJ1-2 provide the parts outside the CDR3, is ETGVTQSPTHLIKTRGQQVTLRCSSQSGHNTVSWYQQALGQGPQFIFQYYREEENGRGNFPPRFSGLQFPNYSSELNVNALELDDSALYLCASSPGQENYGYTFGSGTRLTVV.

The chain employs TRBV19 and TRBJ2-1, with 9 bases matching TRBD2. The trim removed 3 bases at V and 8 bases at J, leaving 8 bases unmatched. CDR3 length: 15 residues. Germline CDR1 LNHDA, CDR2 SQIVND (reference sequence). CDR3 sequence reads: CASSMAAGGTDEQFF. In nucleotides, the CDR3 is TGTGCCAGTAGTATGGCGGCGGGGGGGACGGATGAGCAGTTCTTC.

The chain combines TRBV19 with TRBJ2-4; 9 bases match TRBD1. The CDR3 has 19 amino acids. The V and J ends lost 7 bases and 0 bases, in that order; junction bases with no gene match: 16. The V gene's germline CDR1 is LNHDA and CDR2 SQIVND (reference sequence). The CDR3 is CASTSRGQGTTIAKNIQYF. CDR3 DNA sequence: TGTGCCAGTACCTCCCGGGGACAGGGAACCACTATAGCCAAAAACATTCAGTACTTC.

This clone has more than one count but fewer than ten. The rearrangement uses TRBV11-3 and TRBJ2-2; 10 nucleotides align to TRBD2. The germline V gene encodes CDR1 SGHNT and CDR2 YENEEA. The CDR3 spans 15 residues. The V segment lost 1 base and the J segment 6 bases; nucleotides outside the gene matches: 2. The CDR3 DNA is TGTGCCAGCAGCTTAGTAGCGGGAGGTCCCGGGGAGCTGTTTTTT. The encoded protein is CASSLVAGGPGELFF. Based on the CDR3 plus reference TRBV11-3 and TRBJ2-2, the full variable domain is EAGVVQSPRYKIIEKKQPVAFWCNPISGHNTLYWYLQNLGQGPELLIRYENEEAVDDSQLPKDRFSAERLKGVDSTLKIQPAELGDSAVYLCASSLVAGGPGELFFGEGSRLTVL.

This clone was observed a single time. This rearrangement joins TRBV24-1 to TRBJ2-1; TRBD1 matches at 9 bases. Germline-derived CDR1 and CDR2 are KGHDR and SFDVKD. With 9 bases clipped from V and 6 bases from J, the junction kept 11 bases outside the gene matches. The CDR3 totals 15 residues. The CDR3 DNA is TGTGCCACCGGAGACAGGGGGGGCCTTTCCAATGAGCAGTTCTTC. It codes for CATGDRGGLSNEQFF.

The sample holds a few counts of this clone. The chain is built from TRBV11-3 and TRBJ1-4; D remains ambiguous. Germline V gene lookup returns CDR1 SGHNT and CDR2 YENEEA. The V end was cut by 2 bases, the J end by 2 bases, with 6 bases between. The length of the CDR3 is 14 residues. CDR3 nucleotides: TGTGCCAGCAGCTTACCAGAGACTAATGAAAAACTGTTTTTT. Amino acids: CASSLPETNEKLFF.